The sequence of this T cell receptor beta chain was determined in a study of blood T cell repertoires in COVID-19. Study information: T cells, B-cell-depleted T cells, or PBMCs provided the cDNA or gDNA that served as material.

Sequencing was performed with immunoSEQ multiplex PCR; in TCRdb, only in-frame clones are kept and a portion is missing. Here the sample spans some 200,000 clones, around nine tenths being singletons. Seattle patients were enrolled while actively infected and followed longitudinally. Germline-derived CDR1 and CDR2 are SGHKS and YYEKEE (reference sequence). V lost 5 bases to trimming and J lost 6 bases; unmatched junction nucleotides: 5. The CDR3 has 14 residues. The receptor was isolated from a man aged 45-65 years with COVID-19, enrolled during active disease. The chain is built from TRBV5-5 and TRBJ2-1; TRBD1 matches at 10 bases. Sequenced sample: peripheral blood. The CDR3 nucleotides read TGTGCCAGCAGACGGGACAGGGGCCTCAATGAGCAGTTCTTC. This encodes CASRRDRGLNEQFF.